Each of the 32 T cell receptor beta chains below was sequenced from the same sample in a study of CXCR3-negative and CXCR3-positive naive CD8 T cells. 5' RACE that incorporated UMI labels was used to prepare the TRB cDNA libraries. TCRdb reprocessed the 5' RACE reads, keeping one entry per CDR3 protein, no DNA. The sample table sets out about 120,000 distinct CDR3 sequences. Sample: naive CXCR3- CD8+ T cells from blood. Subset noted: CD45RO-CCR7+CD27+CD95- naive CD8+ T cells lacking CXCR3 (TNR3-). The origin of the receptors is a human donor in good health. Some clones in this sample may be carry-over from other donors' samples.

J is TRBJ2-5 and V is TRBV3-1. This CDR3 comprises 15 residues. Germline V CDR1 and CDR2: LGHDT, YNNKEL (reference sequence). CDR3 loop: CASSQDLGVLQTQYF.

The chain recombines TRBV5-4 with TRBJ2-3; TCRdb picks TRBD2, but there is no DNA to check that call. CDR3 length: 14 amino acids. Per the germline V gene, CDR1 is SGHNT and CDR2 is YYREEE (reference sequence). CDR3 in amino acids: CASSLAIAADTQYF. Full variable domain (rest looked up from reference TRBV5-4 and TRBJ2-3): ETGVTQSPTHLIKTRGQQVTLRCSSQSGHNTVSWYQQALGQGPQFIFQYYREEENGRGNFPPRFSGLQFPNYSSELNVNALELDDSALYLCASSLAIAADTQYFGPGTRLTVL.

The rearrangement uses TRBV7-9 and TRBJ2-7; TCRdb outputs TRBD1, but without DNA this stays unchecked. The CDR3 is 14 residues long. Germline V gene lookup returns CDR1 SEHNR and CDR2 FQNEAQ (reference sequence). The CDR3: CASSPRQGRDEQYF.

This chain joins TRBV7-8 and TRBJ2-3; TCRdb's assignment of TRBD1 cannot be checked, as there is no DNA. CDR3 length: 14 residues. The germline V gene encodes CDR1 SGHVS and CDR2 FQNEAQ. CDR3 region: CASRGQFFTDTQYF. The full variable domain, completed using reference TRBV7-8 and TRBJ2-3, is GAGVSQSPRYKVAKRGQDVALRCDPISGHVSLFWYQQALGQGPEFLTYFQNEAQLDKSGLPSDRFFAERPEGSVSTLKIQRTQQEDSAVYLCASRGQFFTDTQYFGPGTRLTVL.

This chain links TRBV29-1 with TRBJ2-7; the D call from TCRdb, TRBD2, cannot be confirmed without DNA. This CDR3 has 15 amino acids. Looked up from germline, CDR1 is SQVTM and CDR2 is ANQGSEA. The CDR3: CSVLRTSGGAYEQYF.

The J gene is TRBJ2-5, the V gene TRBV6-1; TCRdb designates TRBD1, a call that cannot be tested without DNA. The CDR3 has 17 residues. Germline CDR1 MNHNS, CDR2 SASEGT. CDR3 sequence: CASSEAFPGMYQETQYF.

The J gene is TRBJ2-1, the V gene TRBV14. This CDR3 comprises 12 residues. Germline V gives CDR1 SGHDN, CDR2 FVKESK. CDR3 protein: CASSPPGNEQFF.

The rearrangement links TRBV12-3 or TRBV12-4 to TRBJ1-4. The CDR3 length is 15 residues. The CDR3: CASNPTPGKREKLFF.

This chain connects TRBV30 to TRBJ2-7. The CDR3 loop spans 15 amino acids. Germline CDR1 reads GTSNPN; CDR2 reads SVGIG (reference sequence). The CDR3 protein is CAWSVGEGRIYEQYF.

The chain recombines TRBV3-1 with TRBJ2-7; TCRdb selects TRBD1, and the lack of DNA leaves this call unchecked. CDR1 is LGHDT and CDR2 is YNNKEL in the germline V gene (reference sequence). The CDR3 covers 15 residues. The CDR3 sequence: CASSPGESFSYEQYF.

V is TRBV29-1 and J is TRBJ2-7; TCRdb designates TRBD1, a call that cannot be tested without DNA. This CDR3 region has 13 residues. The germline gives CDR1 SQVTM, CDR2 ANQGSEA. The CDR3 sequence is CSAWGRGDSEQYF.

The chain couples TRBV14 to TRBJ2-2. The CDR3 extends over 13 amino acids. Germline loops: CDR1 SGHDN, CDR2 FVKESK. CDR3 residues: CASGGYDTGELFF.

The genes are TRBV12-3 or TRBV12-4 and TRBJ2-5; without DNA, the TCRdb call of TRBD1 cannot be checked. This CDR3 spans 13 amino acids. The CDR3: CASRTDRGETQYF.

The chain combines TRBV29-1 with TRBJ2-6; no DNA is available, so the TRBD2 call from TCRdb remains unchecked. The CDR3 is made up of 17 amino acids. From germline, CDR1 is SQVTM and CDR2 ANQGSEA. CDR3: CSVLSDEGSSGANVLTF.

The chain uses TRBV12-3 or TRBV12-4 and TRBJ2-3. The CDR3 runs 16 residues. CDR3: CASSFWPDENTDTQYF.

The V and J genes are TRBV7-2 and TRBJ2-1. The CDR3 spans 13 residues. Germline CDR1 reads SGHTA; CDR2 reads FQGNSA. The CDR3 protein is CASSLAGDNEQFF.

The chain is built from TRBV5-1 and TRBJ2-2; the TCRdb call, TRBD2, lacks DNA for checking. CDR3 length equals 20 residues. The germline CDR1 and CDR2 sequences are SGHRS and YFSETQ. The CDR3: CASTLHSKGSNPFGAGELFF. Full variable domain (missing parts from reference TRBV5-1 and TRBJ2-2): KAGVTQTPRYLIKTRGQQVTLSCSPISGHRSVSWYQQTPGQGLQFLFEYFSETQRNKGNFPGRFSGRQFSNSRSEMNVSTLELGDSALYLCASTLHSKGSNPFGAGELFFGEGSRLTVL.

The chain is built from TRBV12-3 or TRBV12-4 and TRBJ2-1; there is no DNA to check the TCRdb D call of TRBD2. The CDR3 extends over 15 amino acids. This CDR3 is CASSHPSDTNNEQFF.

The chain combines TRBV4-3 with TRBJ2-5. In germline, CDR1 is LGHNA, CDR2 YSLEER. CDR3 length: 14 residues. The CDR3 reads CASSQDVSQETQYF.

V usage is TRBV29-1 and J usage is TRBJ2-1. CDR1 and CDR2 (germline): SQVTM, ANQGSEA. The CDR3 has 12 residues. This CDR3 reads CSVAPTTNEQFF.

This chain connects TRBV7-9 to TRBJ2-7. Germline lookup yields CDR1 SEHNR and CDR2 FQNEAQ (reference sequence). CDR3 length: 13 residues. The CDR3 sequence is CASSTGWGSEQYF.

The chain uses TRBV27 and TRBJ1-2; TCRdb indicates TRBD1, and absent DNA this call remains unverified. The CDR3 is 14 residues long. In germline, CDR1 is MNHEY, CDR2 SMNVEV (reference sequence). The CDR3 region is CASRRQGPNYGYTF.

V is TRBV7-9 and J is TRBJ2-1. The CDR3 is 14 residues long. Germline CDR1 is SEHNR and CDR2 is FQNEAQ (reference sequence). The CDR3: CASSLGVPYNEQFF.

The chain is built from TRBV29-1 and TRBJ2-6; with no DNA, the TCRdb D assignment of TRBD1 cannot be verified. Germline CDR1 is SQVTM and CDR2 is ANQGSEA. CDR3 length equals 16 residues. The CDR3 is CSVAGQASSGANVLTF.

The V call is TRBV7-8, the J call TRBJ2-3; TCRdb designates TRBD2, a call that cannot be tested without DNA. The CDR3 totals 17 residues. Germline-derived CDR1 and CDR2 are SGHVS and FQNEAQ. CDR3 in amino acids: CASSLGRLAGPTDTQYF. Together with reference TRBV7-8 and TRBJ2-3, the CDR3 gives the full variable domain: GAGVSQSPRYKVAKRGQDVALRCDPISGHVSLFWYQQALGQGPEFLTYFQNEAQLDKSGLPSDRFFAERPEGSVSTLKIQRTQQEDSAVYLCASSLGRLAGPTDTQYFGPGTRLTVL.

The chain links TRBV20-1 to TRBJ1-1; lacking DNA, the TRBD1 call made by TCRdb goes unchecked. The length of the CDR3 is 13 residues. Germline CDR1 reads DFQATT; CDR2 reads SNEGSKA (reference sequence). CDR3 protein: CSATDRSNTEAFF.

J is TRBJ1-1 and V is TRBV12-3 or TRBV12-4; lacking DNA, the TRBD1 call made by TCRdb goes unchecked. CDR3 length: 15 residues. Here the CDR3 reads CASSAAGQGATEAFF.

The CDR3 sequence: CASSGQVTSGIHNEQFF. V is TRBV7-9 and J is TRBJ2-1; the D call from TCRdb, TRBD2, cannot be confirmed without DNA. The CDR3 contains 17 residues. Germline CDR1 reads SEHNR; CDR2 reads FQNEAQ (reference sequence).

This chain connects TRBV7-8 to TRBJ2-2; the TRBD2 assignment by TCRdb is unverifiable without DNA. Germline CDR1 and CDR2: SGHVS and FQNEAQ. This CDR3 is built from 15 residues. CDR3 region: CASSLAGLNTGELFF.

The chain has TRBV27 and TRBJ2-1; TCRdb gives TRBD2 as the D gene, but with no DNA this cannot be confirmed. CDR1 and CDR2 (germline): MNHEY, SMNVEV (reference sequence). This CDR3 has 14 amino acids. This CDR3 is CASSPGAGGYEQFF.

The J gene is TRBJ2-7, the V gene TRBV5-1. Germline loops: CDR1 SGHRS, CDR2 YFSETQ. This CDR3 has 13 amino acids. The CDR3 spells CASSFGVSYEQYF.

This CDR3 reads CASSLEGRGQHEQYF. The rearrangement joins TRBV7-9 to TRBJ2-7; the D call from TCRdb, TRBD2, cannot be confirmed without DNA. The V gene's germline CDR1 is SEHNR and CDR2 FQNEAQ (reference sequence). This CDR3 region has 15 residues. The full variable domain, its missing parts supplied by reference TRBV7-9 and TRBJ2-7, is DTGVSQNPRHKITKRGQNVTFRCDPISEHNRLYWYRQTLGQGPEFLTYFQNEAQLEKSRLLSDRFSAERPKGSFSTLEIQRTEQGDSAMYLCASSLEGRGQHEQYFGPGTRLTVT.